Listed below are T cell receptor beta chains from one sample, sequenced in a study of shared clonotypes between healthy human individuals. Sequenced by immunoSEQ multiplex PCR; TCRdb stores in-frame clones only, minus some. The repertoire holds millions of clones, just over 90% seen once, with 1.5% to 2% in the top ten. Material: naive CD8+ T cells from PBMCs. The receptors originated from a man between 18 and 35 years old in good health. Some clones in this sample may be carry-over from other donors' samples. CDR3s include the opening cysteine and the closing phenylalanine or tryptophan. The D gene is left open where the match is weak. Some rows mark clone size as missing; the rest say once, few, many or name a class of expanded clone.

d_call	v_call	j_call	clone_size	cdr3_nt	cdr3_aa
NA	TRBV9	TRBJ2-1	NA	TGTGCCAGCAGCGTAGAGGTTTCCTACAATGAGCAGTTCTTC	CASSVEVSYNEQFF
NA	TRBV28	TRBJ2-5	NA	TGTGCCAGCAGCCCTGGACAGAGCCAAGAGACCCAGTACTTC	CASSPGQSQETQYF
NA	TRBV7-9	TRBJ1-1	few	TGTGCCAGCAGCCCGGCAGGGGAGGGGAAGAACACTGAAGCTTTCTTT	CASSPAGEGKNTEAFF
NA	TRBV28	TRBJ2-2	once	TGTGCCAGCAGTTACAGACGGACGAACACCGGGGAGCTGTTTTTT	CASSYRRTNTGELFF
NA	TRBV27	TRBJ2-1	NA	TGTGCCAGCAGTCCTATATCAGACAGTTTCTACAATGAGCAGTTCTTC	CASSPISDSFYNEQFF
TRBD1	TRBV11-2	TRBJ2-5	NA	TGTGCCAGCAGCCCAGGATCCCGGACAGGGTGGGAGACCCAGTACTTC	CASSPGSRTGWETQYF
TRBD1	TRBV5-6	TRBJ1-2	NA	TGTGCCAGCAGTTTCCCAGGGGGCTCTTACTATGGCTACACCTTC	CASSFPGGSYYGYTF
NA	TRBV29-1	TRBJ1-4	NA	TGCAGCGTTGGACCCCGGGACCCCAGGGAAAAACTGTTTTTT	CSVGPRDPREKLFF
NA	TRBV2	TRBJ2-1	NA	TGTGCCAGCAGGGAAAGGGGCTCCTACAATGAGCAGTTCTTC	CASRERGSYNEQFF
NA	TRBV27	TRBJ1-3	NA	TGTGCCAGCCGCGCCGGTTACACCTCTGGAAACACCATATATTTT	CASRAGYTSGNTIYF
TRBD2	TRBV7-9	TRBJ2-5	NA	TGTGCCAGCAGCTCCCTAGCGGGATTAAGAGAGACCCAGTACTTC	CASSSLAGLRETQYF
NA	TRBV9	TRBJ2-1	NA	TGTGCCAGCAGCGCCAACTGGGCCGATGAGCAGTTCTTC	CASSANWADEQFF
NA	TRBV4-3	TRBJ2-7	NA	TGCGCCAGCAGCCAGGGGAGAGTGGGTTACGAGCAGTACTTC	CASSQGRVGYEQYF
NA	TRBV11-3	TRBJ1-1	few	TGTGCCAGCAGCTTGGCGCAGAACACTGAAGCTTTCTTT	CASSLAQNTEAFF
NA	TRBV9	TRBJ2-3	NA	TGTGCCAGCAGCGTAGGCGGCCTAAGCACAGATACGCAGTATTTT	CASSVGGLSTDTQYF
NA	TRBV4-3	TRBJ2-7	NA	TGCGCCAGCAGCCAAGACTCGGGGCGCTCCTACGAGCAGTACTTC	CASSQDSGRSYEQYF
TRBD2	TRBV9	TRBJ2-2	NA	TGTGCCAGCAGCGTAGGTGCGGGAGGGCCGAACACCGGGGAGCTGTTTTTT	CASSVGAGGPNTGELFF
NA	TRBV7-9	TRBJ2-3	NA	TGTGCCAGCAGCTTACCTAACAGGGGCACAGATACGCAGTATTTT	CASSLPNRGTDTQYF
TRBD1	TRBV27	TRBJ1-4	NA	TGTGCCAGCAGTCCAGGGACAGGGCTTAATGAAAAACTGTTTTTT	CASSPGTGLNEKLFF
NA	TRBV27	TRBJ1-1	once	TGTGCCAGCAGTTTATCGACGGACCTGAACACTGAAGCTTTCTTT	CASSLSTDLNTEAFF
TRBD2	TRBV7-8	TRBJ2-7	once	TGTGCCAGCAGCTTAGGGGCGGGAGGGAGAGCCTACGAGCAGTACTTC	CASSLGAGGRAYEQYF
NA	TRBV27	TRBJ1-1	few	TGTGCCAGCAGCCCACTGGAAGTGAACACTGAAGCTTTCTTT	CASSPLEVNTEAFF
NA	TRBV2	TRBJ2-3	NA	TGTGCCAGCAGTGAGAGGGGGAGAAACGGAGATACGCAGTATTTT	CASSERGRNGDTQYF
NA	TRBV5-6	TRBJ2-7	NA	TGTGCCAGCAGCTTGGCAAGCTCCTACGAGCAGTACTTC	CASSLASSYEQYF
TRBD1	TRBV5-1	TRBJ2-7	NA	TGCGCCAGCAGCAAGGACAGGGATACCTACGAGCAGTACTTC	CASSKDRDTYEQYF
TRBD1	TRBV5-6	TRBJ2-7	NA	TGTGCCAGCAGCTTGGCAGGGGGTGACGGCGGAAAGCAGTACTTC	CASSLAGGDGGKQYF
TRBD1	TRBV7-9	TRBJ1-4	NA	TGTGCCAGCAGCAATCACAGGGGGGTCACTAATGAAAAACTGTTTTTT	CASSNHRGVTNEKLFF
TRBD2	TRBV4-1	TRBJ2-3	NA	TGCGCCAGCAGCCTTCAAGCGGGAGCACACACAGATACGCAGTATTTT	CASSLQAGAHTDTQYF
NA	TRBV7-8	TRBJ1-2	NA	TGTGCCAGCAGCCAGACGTGGGCGCACGACAGCGGCTACACCTTC	CASSQTWAHDSGYTF
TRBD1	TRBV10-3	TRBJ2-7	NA	TGTGCCATCAGGCCCGGGGACAGATCCTACGAGCAGTACTTC	CAIRPGDRSYEQYF
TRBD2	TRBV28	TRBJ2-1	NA	TGTGCCAGCAGGACAGCGGGAGGTACCTACAATGAGCAGTTCTTC	CASRTAGGTYNEQFF
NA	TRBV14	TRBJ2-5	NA	TGTGCCAGCAGCAGTAAGTGGGAAGGCCAAGAGACCCAGTACTTC	CASSSKWEGQETQYF
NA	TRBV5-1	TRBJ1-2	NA	TGCGCCAGCAGCGCCTTCAAGGATGGCTACACCTTC	CASSAFKDGYTF
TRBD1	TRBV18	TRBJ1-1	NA	TGTGCCAGCTCACCGCGGGACAGTGGGAACACTGAAGCTTTCTTT	CASSPRDSGNTEAFF
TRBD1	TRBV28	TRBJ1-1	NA	TGTGCCAGCAGTCCCAGGGACAGGGGGCATACTGAAGCTTTCTTT	CASSPRDRGHTEAFF
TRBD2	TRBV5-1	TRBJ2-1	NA	TGCGCCAGCCTGCCCACTAGCGGCTCCTACAATGAGCAGTTCTTC	CASLPTSGSYNEQFF
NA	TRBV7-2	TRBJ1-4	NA	TGTGCCAGCACCCCGGGCGGACCAAATGAAAAACTGTTTTTT	CASTPGGPNEKLFF
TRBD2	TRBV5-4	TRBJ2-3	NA	TGTGCCAGCGCCGGGGGAGGGACAGATACGCAGTATTTT	CASAGGGTDTQYF
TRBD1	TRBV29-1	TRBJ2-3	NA	TGCAGCGTTGTAACAGGGGGCGCATATGATACGCAGTATTTT	CSVVTGGAYDTQYF
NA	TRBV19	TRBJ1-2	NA	TGTGCCAGTAGTAGGAACCGGGACACCCCTAACTATGGCTACACCTTC	CASSRNRDTPNYGYTF
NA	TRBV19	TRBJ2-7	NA	TGTGCCAGTAGTATTCTCCGGGACAAGGTCTACGAGCAGTACTTC	CASSILRDKVYEQYF
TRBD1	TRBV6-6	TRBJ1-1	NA	TGTGCCAGCAGTTCAGGACAGGGAAAGAACACTGAAGCTTTCTTT	CASSSGQGKNTEAFF
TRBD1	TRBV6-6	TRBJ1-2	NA	TGTGCCAGCAGCCTAGACGGTGACAGGGTAGACGGCTACACCTTC	CASSLDGDRVDGYTF
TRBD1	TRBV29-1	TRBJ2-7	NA	TGCAGCGTTGCGGGACAGAACCCCTACGAGCAGTACTTC	CSVAGQNPYEQYF
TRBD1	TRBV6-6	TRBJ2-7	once	TGTGCCAGCTCCGGGTGGGACAGCCCCTACGAGCAGTACTTC	CASSGWDSPYEQYF
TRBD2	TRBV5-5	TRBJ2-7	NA	TGTGCCAGCAGCTTGGATGGCGGGAGACCCTACGAGCAGTACTTC	CASSLDGGRPYEQYF
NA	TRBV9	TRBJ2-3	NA	TGTGCCAGCAGCGTAGGGGCTCGGGGCACAGATACGCAGTATTTT	CASSVGARGTDTQYF
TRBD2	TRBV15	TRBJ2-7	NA	TGTGCCACCAGCAGAGGTAGCGGGAGCGGGTACGAGCAGTACTTC	CATSRGSGSGYEQYF
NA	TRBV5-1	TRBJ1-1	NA	TGCGCCAGCAGCTTACTCCACATGAACACTGAAGCTTTCTTT	CASSLLHMNTEAFF
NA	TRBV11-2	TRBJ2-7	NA	TGTGCCAGCAGCCCGATGGGGGGCAGGGGCTACGAGCAGTACTTC	CASSPMGGRGYEQYF
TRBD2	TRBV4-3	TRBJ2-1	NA	TGCGCCAGCAGCCAAGGGGGGGGCAATGAGCAGTTCTTC	CASSQGGGNEQFF
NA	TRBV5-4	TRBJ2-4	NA	TGTGCCAGCAGGGTGGGCCCTGCGTTGGGGGAAGGGTCCAAAAACATTCAGTACTTC	CASRVGPALGEGSKNIQYF
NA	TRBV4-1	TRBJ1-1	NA	TGCGCCAGCAGCCAAGATCCAGGGCTTGCCTTTATGAACACTGAAGCTTTCTTT	CASSQDPGLAFMNTEAFF
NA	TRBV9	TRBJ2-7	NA	TGTGCCAGCAGCGTAGGGGGGGAAAACTACGAGCAGTACTTC	CASSVGGENYEQYF
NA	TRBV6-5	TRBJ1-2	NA	TGTGCCAGCAGCCCTTACCAGGGGTATGGCTACACCTTC	CASSPYQGYGYTF
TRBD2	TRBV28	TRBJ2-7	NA	TGTGCCAGCAGGACCTCACTAGCGGGCGAGCAGTACTTC	CASRTSLAGEQYF
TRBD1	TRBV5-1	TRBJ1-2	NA	TGCGCCAGCAGACCGGTTCAGGGGGCGTTTGGCTACACCTTC	CASRPVQGAFGYTF
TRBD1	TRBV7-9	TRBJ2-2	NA	TGTGCCAGCAGCCGTGGGGACAGGGGAAACACCGGGGAGCTGTTTTTT	CASSRGDRGNTGELFF
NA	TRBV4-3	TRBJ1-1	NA	TGCGCCAGCAGCCAAGAGCCGGGTGAGAACACTGAAGCTTTCTTT	CASSQEPGENTEAFF
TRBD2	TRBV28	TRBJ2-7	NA	TGTGCCAGCGCGGGAGCAGCGGGAGCCTACGAGCAGTACTTC	CASAGAAGAYEQYF